These 10 T cell receptor beta chains came from one sample sequenced in a study of shared clonotypes between healthy human individuals. Naive CD8 isolation took CD45RO-negative cells positively selected for CCR7 and excluded terminally differentiated effector memory CD45RA+ cells. Clones were sequenced by immunoSEQ multiplex PCR, and TCRdb holds only the in-frame ones, with some missing. The sample consists of about 580,000 clones, 95% to 98% of them appearing once. The specimen sequenced was naive CD8+ T cells sorted from blood. Source of these receptors: a man aged 25-45 years in good health.

The chain has TRBV18 and TRBJ2-7; D assignment may be TRBD1 or TRBD2 (7 bases each). V was cut by 5 bases and J by 0 bases, with 29 bases left in between. CDR1 KGHSH and CDR2 LQKENI come from the germline V gene. This CDR3 is built from 20 residues. The CDR3 spells CASSSPRGGGSKASSYEQYF. The CDR3 nucleotides read TGTGCCAGCTCATCCCCGCGAGGGGGCGGGAGCAAAGCTAGCTCCTACGAGCAGTACTTC.

The V and J genes are TRBV2 and TRBJ2-1; possibly TRBD1 or TRBD2 for D (7 bases each). CDR1 is SNHLY and CDR2 is FYNNEI in the germline V gene. The CDR3 consists of 12 residues. V lost 10 bases and J lost 4, with 11 bases in between. CDR3 residues: CAIQGGYNEQFF. The CDR3 nucleotides read TGTGCCATCCAGGGGGGGTACAATGAGCAGTTCTTC.

The gene calls are TRBV4-1 and TRBJ2-2; 9 nucleotides agree with TRBD1. Germline V CDR1 and CDR2: MGHRA, YSYEKL. V dropped 7 bases and J dropped 2; count of bases not matched to a gene: 14. The CDR3 is made up of 18 amino acids. CDR3 loop: CASNYSPGQGSNTGELFF. CDR3 bases: TGCGCCAGCAACTACTCGCCGGGACAGGGTTCAAACACCGGGGAGCTGTTTTTT.

J is TRBJ2-7 and V is TRBV4-2; 11 nucleotides line up with TRBD1. The ends lost 1 base at V and 2 bases at J; junction bases unmatched: 4. The germline V gene has CDR1 LGHNA and CDR2 YNFKEQ. This CDR3 contains 16 residues. Written as DNA, the CDR3 is TGTGCCAGCAGCCAAGGAGCGGGACAGGGGGCCTACGAGCAGTACTTC. It is translated as CASSQGAGQGAYEQYF.

As regards this clone: Different DNA sequences within this sample yield the same CDR3. The J gene is TRBJ2-7, the V gene TRBV11-2; no reliable D call. The CDR3 spans 11 residues. CDR1 is SGHAT and CDR2 is FQNNGV in the germline V gene. V dropped 6 bases and J dropped 1 base, with 4 bases sitting between them. The CDR3 spells CASSFSYEQYF. CDR3 nucleotides: TGTGCCAGCAGTTTTTCCTACGAGCAGTACTTC.

The CDR3 DNA reads as TGTGCCAGCAGCTTACTTCTAGGCTCCTACAATGAGCAGTTCTTC. Amino acids: CASSLLLGSYNEQFF. The V and J genes are TRBV7-8 and TRBJ2-1; D unresolved. CDR1 SGHVS and CDR2 FQNEAQ come from the germline V gene. Trimming took off 2 bases at V and 0 bases at J, with 8 bases between the two ends. CDR3 length equals 15 residues.

This clone has only one observation. The gene calls are TRBV27 and TRBJ2-5; TRBD2 matches 12 bases. The length of the CDR3 is 13 residues. Germline V CDR1 and CDR2: MNHEY, SMNVEV (reference sequence). The V and J ends lost 8 bases and 5 bases, in that order; junction bases with no gene match: 3. Here the CDR3 reads CASGLAGRETQYF. The CDR3 region has the DNA TGTGCCAGCGGACTAGCGGGACGTGAGACCCAGTACTTC.

This chain links TRBV27 with TRBJ2-7; no firm D call. Trimming shortened V by 6 bases and J by 4 bases, and 13 bases separated the two germline ends. This CDR3 contains 13 residues. Germline assignment: CDR1 MNHEY and CDR2 SMNVEV (reference sequence). The CDR3, as DNA: TGTGCCAGCAGGGGTGTGCGTACGTACGAGCAGTACTTC. Translating it yields CASRGVRTYEQYF.

This chain connects TRBV11-2 to TRBJ2-7; the D is unclear. Trimming removed 3 bases from V and 0 bases from J, with 12 bases in between. From germline, CDR1 is SGHAT and CDR2 FQNNGV. The CDR3 runs to 15 residues. CDR3 amino acids: CASSLASVSSYEQYF. For the CDR3, the DNA is TGTGCCAGCAGCTTGGCGAGCGTGAGCTCCTACGAGCAGTACTTC.

The chain joins TRBV10-2 to TRBJ2-7, with D uncertain. This CDR3 has 12 amino acids. V was shortened by 3 bases and J by 1 base, with 4 bases between the two germline ends. The germline V gene encodes CDR1 WSHSY and CDR2 SAAADI. The CDR3 coding sequence is TGCGCCAGCAGTGACTTGTCCTACGAGCAGTACTTC. Translated, it gives CASSDLSYEQYF.